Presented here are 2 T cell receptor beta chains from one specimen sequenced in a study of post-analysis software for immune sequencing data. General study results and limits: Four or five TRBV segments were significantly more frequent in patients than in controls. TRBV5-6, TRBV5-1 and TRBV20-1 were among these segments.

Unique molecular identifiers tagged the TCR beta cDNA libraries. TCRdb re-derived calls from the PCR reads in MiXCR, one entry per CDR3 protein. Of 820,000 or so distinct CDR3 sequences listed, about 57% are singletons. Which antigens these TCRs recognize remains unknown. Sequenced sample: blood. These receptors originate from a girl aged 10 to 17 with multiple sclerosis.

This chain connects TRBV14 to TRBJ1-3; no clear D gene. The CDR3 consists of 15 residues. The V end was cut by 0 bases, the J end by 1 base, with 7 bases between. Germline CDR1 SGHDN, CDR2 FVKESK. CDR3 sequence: CASSQERVSGNTIYF. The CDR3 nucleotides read TGTGCCAGCAGCCAAGAAAGGGTTTCTGGAAACACCATATATTTT.

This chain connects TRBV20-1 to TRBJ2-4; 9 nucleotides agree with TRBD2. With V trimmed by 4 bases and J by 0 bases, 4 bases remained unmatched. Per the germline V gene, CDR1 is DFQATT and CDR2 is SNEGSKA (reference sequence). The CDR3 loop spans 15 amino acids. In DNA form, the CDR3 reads TGCAGTGCTACTAGCGGGACCCTAGCCAAAAACATTCAGTACTTC. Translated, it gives CSATSGTLAKNIQYF.